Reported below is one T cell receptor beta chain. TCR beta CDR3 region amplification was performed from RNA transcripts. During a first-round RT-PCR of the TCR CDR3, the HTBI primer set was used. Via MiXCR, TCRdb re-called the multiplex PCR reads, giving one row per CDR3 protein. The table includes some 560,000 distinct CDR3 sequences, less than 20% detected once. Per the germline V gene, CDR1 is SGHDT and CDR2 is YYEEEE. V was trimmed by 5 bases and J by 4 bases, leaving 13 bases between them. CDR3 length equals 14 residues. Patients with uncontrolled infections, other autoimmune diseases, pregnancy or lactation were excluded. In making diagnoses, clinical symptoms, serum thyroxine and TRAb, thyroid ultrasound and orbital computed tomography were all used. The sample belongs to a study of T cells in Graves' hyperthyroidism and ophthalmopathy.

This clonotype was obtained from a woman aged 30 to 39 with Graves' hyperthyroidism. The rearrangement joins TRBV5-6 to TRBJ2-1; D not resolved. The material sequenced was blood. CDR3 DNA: TGTGCCAGCAGATCCCTCCTGGGGTACAATGAGCAGTTCTTC. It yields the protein CASRSLLGYNEQFF.